Below are 24 T cell receptor beta chains sequenced from a single sample in a study of OX40 agonist ivuxolimab in advanced cancers. The method was immunoSEQ multiplex PCR; TCRdb's version includes in-frame clones alone and lacks a portion of them. The table records about 86,000 clones, around 88% of them present only once. Sequencing was performed on CD4+ or CD8+ T cells sorted from blood, taken in a trial of the OX40 agonist ivuxolimab. The origin of the receptors is an adult with an advanced solid tumor such as melanoma, head and neck, liver or kidney cancer.

The chain uses TRBV28 and TRBJ2-7; D is ambiguous. The CDR3 covers 14 residues. Trimming removed 3 bases from V and 7 bases from J, with 16 bases in between. The V gene's germline CDR1 is MDHEN and CDR2 SYDVKM. The CDR3 DNA reads TGTGCCAGCAGTTTTGGCACCGCGCTGGGTGAGCAGTACTTC. Translation gives CASSFGTALGEQYF.

This sequence joins TRBV6-5 and TRBJ1-2; possibly TRBD1 for D (5 bases). V gave up 7 bases and J gave up 4 bases, with 19 bases separating them. Germline loops: CDR1 MNHEY, CDR2 SVGAGI. CDR3 length equals 15 residues. CDR3 coding DNA: TGTGCCAGCACCCAAAGCGGGGCCTGGGGCTATGGCTACACCTTC. It yields the protein CASTQSGAWGYGYTF.

Comment on this clone: This may be a read error: a much more frequent sequence differs by one nucleotide. The chain employs TRBV14 and TRBJ2-5; unclear D gene. Germline V lookup: CDR1 SGHDN, CDR2 FVKESK. The CDR3 runs to 13 residues. CDR3 protein: CVSISSTQETQYF. The CDR3 bases are TGTGTCAGCATTTCCTCCACACAAGAGACCCAGTACTTC.

This clone was seen only once. CDR3 loop: CASSPAPNQPQHF. The CDR3 nucleotides read TGTGCCAGCAGCCCGGCCCCTAATCAGCCCCAGCATTTT. The V gene is TRBV5-5, the J gene TRBJ1-5; unclear D gene. The V and J ends lost 4 bases and 4 bases respectively, with 9 bases between them. Germline V lookup: CDR1 SGHKS, CDR2 YYEKEE (reference sequence). This CDR3 is built from 13 residues.

This chain joins TRBV10-3 and TRBJ1-3, with D perhaps matching TRBD1 (5 bases). The CDR3 has 16 residues. CDR1 and CDR2 (germline): ENHRY, SYGVKD. V was shortened by 10 bases and J by 4 bases, with 23 bases between the two germline ends. CDR3 loop: CATRGDGGAYGNTIYF. CDR3 in DNA: TGTGCCACCCGGGGGGACGGAGGGGCTTACGGAAACACCATATATTTT.

This clone came up a few times. The chain uses TRBV2 and TRBJ1-2; unclear D gene. Trimming took off 2 bases at V and 3 bases at J, with 7 bases between the two ends. The CDR3 is made up of 13 amino acids. From germline, CDR1 is SNHLY and CDR2 FYNNEI. CDR3 in DNA: TGTGCCAGCAGTGAACAAGGGTACTATGGCTACACCTTC. As protein: CASSEQGYYGYTF.

This sequence joins TRBV4-2 and TRBJ1-3; the D gene is possibly TRBD1 (5 bases). Per germline, CDR1 LGHNA and CDR2 YNFKEQ. Trimming stripped 6 bases from V and 1 base from J, with 13 bases between. CDR3 length: 15 amino acids. CDR3 sequence: CASSQGGGSGNTIYF. CDR3 sequence (DNA): TGTGCCAGCAGTCAGGGCGGGGGATCTGGAAACACCATATATTTT.

V gene TRBV18 combines with J gene TRBJ2-1, with 9 positions matching TRBD1. The germline CDR1 and CDR2 sequences are KGHSH and LQKENI. This CDR3 contains 13 residues. V shed 4 bases and J 8 bases; nucleotides not matched to a gene: 3. The CDR3 is CASSLGTGYEQFF. CDR3 in DNA: TGTGCCAGCTCACTTGGGACAGGGTATGAGCAGTTCTTC.

This chain uses TRBV6-5 with TRBJ2-5, with D perhaps given as TRBD1 or TRBD2 (6 bases each). Trimming removed 6 bases at V and 5 bases at J, with 16 bases between. The CDR3 consists of 14 residues. Germline V lookup: CDR1 MNHEY, CDR2 SVGAGI. CDR3 sequence reads: CASSLSQGGETQYF. For the CDR3, the DNA is TGTGCCAGCAGCCTATCACAGGGAGGCGAGACCCAGTACTTC.

This chain connects TRBV28 to TRBJ2-4, with 10 positions matching TRBD1. This CDR3 is built from 15 residues. J lost 7 bases, V lost 5 bases, and 8 bases had no gene match. Germline values: CDR1 MDHEN, CDR2 SYDVKM. The DNA of the CDR3 is TGTGCCAGCAGTCCCGCCGGGGGACAGGGGAACATTCAGTACTTC. This codes for CASSPAGGQGNIQYF.

This clone was counted only a few times. J is TRBJ2-5 and V is TRBV10-3; a possible D gene is TRBD1 (7 bases). CDR3 length: 16 residues. V shed 0 bases and J shed 1 base, with 12 bases lying between them. CDR1 ENHRY and CDR2 SYGVKD come from the germline V gene. The CDR3 loop is CAISESQGGGQETQYF. The DNA of the CDR3 is TGTGCCATCAGTGAGTCCCAGGGGGGAGGCCAAGAGACCCAGTACTTC.

V is TRBV15 and J is TRBJ2-5; 10 bases map to TRBD2. The ends lost 0 bases at V and 4 bases at J; junction bases unmatched: 8. CDR1 and CDR2 from the germline V gene are LNHNV and YYDKDF (reference sequence). The CDR3 sequence is 17 residues long. The chain's CDR3 is CATSREGSGGLRETQYF. In DNA, the CDR3 is TGTGCCACCAGCAGAGAGGGTAGCGGGGGGTTGAGAGAGACCCAGTACTTC.

The CDR3 protein is CASRPIELGPQFF. The CDR3, as DNA: TGTGCCAGCAGGCCCATAGAACTAGGCCCCCAGTTCTTC. The chain carries TRBV6-1 and TRBJ2-1; tentatively, D is TRBD2 (5 bases). The germline V gene encodes CDR1 MNHNS and CDR2 SASEGT. Trimming took off 6 bases at V and 13 bases at J, with 19 bases between the two ends. The CDR3 is made up of 13 amino acids.

The gene calls are TRBV19 and TRBJ2-2, with 12 bases aligning to TRBD1. Germline loops: CDR1 LNHDA, CDR2 SQIVND (reference sequence). This CDR3 spans 16 amino acids. V shed 8 bases, J shed 5 bases, and the junction held 9 bases outside the gene matches. In DNA, the CDR3 is TGTGCCAGTGATGCCGGGACAGGGGGCCGAACCGGGGAGCTGTTTTTT. It is translated as CASDAGTGGRTGELFF.

The V gene is TRBV7-2, the J gene TRBJ1-5, with D unresolved. Germline CDR1 and CDR2: SGHTA and FQGNSA. The CDR3 covers 13 residues. V lost 4 bases and J lost 6, with 10 bases in between. The CDR3 sequence is CASSSSAGQPQHF. CDR3 sequence (DNA): TGTGCCAGCAGCTCCTCGGCGGGTCAGCCCCAGCATTTT. The complete variable domain, with remaining parts taken from reference TRBV7-2 and TRBJ1-5, reads GAGVSQSPSNKVTEKGKDVELRCDPISGHTALYWYRQSLGQGLEFLIYFQGNSAPDKSGLPSDRFSAERTGGSVSTLTIQRTQQEDSAVYLCASSSSAGQPQHFGDGTRLSIL.

The gene calls are TRBV11-1 and TRBJ2-5; TRBD1 aligns across 8 bases. J was trimmed by 5 bases and V by 2 bases; bases with no gene match: 7. CDR3 length: 15 amino acids. Germline CDR1 is SGHAT and CDR2 is FQDESV (reference sequence). This CDR3 is CASSLLKDRAETQYF. Here the CDR3 DNA reads TGTGCCAGCAGCTTACTTAAGGACAGGGCGGAGACCCAGTACTTC.

This clone was seen only once. J is TRBJ2-7 and V is TRBV6-5; D might be TRBD1 (5 bases). Germline V gene sequence: CDR1 MNHEY, CDR2 SVGAGI. V gave up 5 bases and J gave up 6 bases, with 17 bases separating them. This CDR3 comprises 14 residues. CDR3 region: CASSPQVSALEQYF. CDR3 in DNA: TGTGCCAGCAGTCCACAGGTCTCCGCCCTCGAGCAGTACTTC.

This clone has a single count. This chain joins TRBV20-1 and TRBJ2-1; TRBD1 might be the D (5 bases). The CDR3 spans 11 residues. Trimming removed 6 bases at V and 15 bases at J, with 18 bases between. Germline CDR1 DFQATT, CDR2 SNEGSKA (reference sequence). CDR3 sequence (DNA): TGCAGTGCGCCGCAGGGTTTAGCCCCGTTCTTC. Translation gives CSAPQGLAPFF.

The chain joins TRBV19 to TRBJ2-1; D uncertain. The V end lost 3 bases, the J end lost 8 bases, and 11 bases lay between the germline ends. CDR3 length: 13 residues. Germline V gene lookup returns CDR1 LNHDA and CDR2 SQIVND (reference sequence). The CDR3 protein is CASSINRMDEQFF. The CDR3 bases are TGTGCCAGTAGTATCAACCGTATGGATGAGCAGTTCTTC. The whole variable domain, filled in from reference TRBV19 and TRBJ2-1, reads DGGITQSPKYLFRKEGQNVTLSCEQNLNHDAMYWYRQDPGQGLRLIYYSQIVNDFQKGDIAEGYSVSREKKESFPLTVTSAQKNPTAFYLCASSINRMDEQFFGPGTRLTVL.

The rearrangement links TRBV5-1 to TRBJ2-2; D may be TRBD2 (6 bases). The CDR3 length is 15 residues. V lost 4 bases, J lost 1 base, and 11 bases lay in between. Germline CDR1 reads SGHRS; CDR2 reads YFSETQ. CDR3 DNA sequence: TGCGCCAGCAGCCCGGGGGAGCTGAACACCGGGGAGCTGTTTTTT. Residues: CASSPGELNTGELFF.

The rearrangement links TRBV15 to TRBJ1-2; 9 nucleotides match TRBD1. CDR1 and CDR2 (germline): LNHNV, YYDKDF (reference sequence). Losses at the gene ends were 1 base for V and 5 bases for J; bases not matched to a gene: 5. CDR3 size: 15 residues. CDR3 nucleotide sequence: TGTGCCACCAGCAGAGGGCGGACAGGGGTTTATGGCTACACCTTC. The encoded protein is CATSRGRTGVYGYTF.

This sequence joins TRBV5-1 and TRBJ2-7; D is perhaps TRBD2 (5 bases). Germline values: CDR1 SGHRS, CDR2 YFSETQ. This CDR3 spans 18 amino acids. The V gene lost 3 bases and the J gene lost 2 bases, with 24 bases spanning the gap. CDR3: CASSYTVLGLAVAYEQYF. CDR3 nucleotide sequence: TGCGCCAGCAGCTATACCGTTTTAGGGCTAGCCGTTGCCTACGAGCAGTACTTC.

This clone appeared once. The chain employs TRBV27 and TRBJ2-2; no clear D gene. Germline CDR1 is MNHEY and CDR2 is SMNVEV (reference sequence). This CDR3 is built from 12 residues. Trimming removed 0 bases from V and 6 bases from J, with 2 bases in between. CDR3 sequence: CASSLSSGELFF. The CDR3 coding sequence is TGTGCCAGCAGTTTATCTTCCGGGGAGCTGTTTTTT.

About this clone itself: The junction departs from the called germline gene at one end, perhaps through a read error. The same CDR3 also results from other DNA sequences found in this sample. The chain uses TRBV2 and TRBJ1-2; D call uncertain. The CDR3 is 15 residues long. The germline CDR1 and CDR2 sequences are SNHLY and FYNNEI. The CDR3 region is CASSESGSSNYGYTF. DNA of the CDR3: TGCGCCAGCAGTGAATCGGGGAGTTCTAACTATGGCTACACCTTC.